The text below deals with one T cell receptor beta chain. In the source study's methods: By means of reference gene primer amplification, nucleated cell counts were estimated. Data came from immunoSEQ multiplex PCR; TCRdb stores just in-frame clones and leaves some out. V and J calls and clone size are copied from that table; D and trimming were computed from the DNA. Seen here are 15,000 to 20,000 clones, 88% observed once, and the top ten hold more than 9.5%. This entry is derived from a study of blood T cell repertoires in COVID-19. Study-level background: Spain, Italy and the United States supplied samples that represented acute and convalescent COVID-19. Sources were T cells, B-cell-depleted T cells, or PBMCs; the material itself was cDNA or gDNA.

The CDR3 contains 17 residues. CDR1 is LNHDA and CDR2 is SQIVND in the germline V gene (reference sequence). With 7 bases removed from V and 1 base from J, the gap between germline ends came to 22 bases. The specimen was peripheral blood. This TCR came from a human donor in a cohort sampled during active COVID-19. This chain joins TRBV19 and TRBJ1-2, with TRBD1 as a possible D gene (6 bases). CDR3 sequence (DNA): TGTGCCAGTATTTCTTTACAGGGTGTCGATTTTAACTATGGCTACACCTTC. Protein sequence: CASISLQGVDFNYGYTF.